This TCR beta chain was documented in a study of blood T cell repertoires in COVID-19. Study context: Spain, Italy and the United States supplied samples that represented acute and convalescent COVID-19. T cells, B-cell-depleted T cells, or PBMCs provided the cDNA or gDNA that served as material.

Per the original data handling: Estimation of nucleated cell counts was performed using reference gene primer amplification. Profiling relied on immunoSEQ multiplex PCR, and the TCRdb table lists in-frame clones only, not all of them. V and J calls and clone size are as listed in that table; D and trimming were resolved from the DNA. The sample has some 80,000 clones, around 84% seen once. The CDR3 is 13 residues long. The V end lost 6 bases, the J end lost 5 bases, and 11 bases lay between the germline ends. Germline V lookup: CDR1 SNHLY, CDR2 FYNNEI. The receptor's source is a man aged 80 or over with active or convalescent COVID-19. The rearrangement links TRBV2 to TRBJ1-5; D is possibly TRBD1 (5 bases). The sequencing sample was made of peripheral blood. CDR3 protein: CASRGTGDQPQHF. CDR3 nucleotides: TGTGCCAGCAGAGGCACGGGGGATCAGCCCCAGCATTTT.